This TCR beta chain was recorded in a study of cytomegalovirus exposure and HLA in healthy donors. In regard to this clone: Its matching antigen is unknown. The junction shows a germline mismatch at one end, possibly a read error. Additional DNA sequences in this sample encode the identical CDR3.

General study points: Later analysis identified a missense DCLRE1C variant that was linked to TCR beta V- and J-gene trimming.

The PCR had 60 Vbeta and 13 Jbeta primers. The assay was immunoSEQ multiplex PCR, and TCRdb's table has in-frame clones only and misses some. Its listing shows about 140,000 clones. The specimen sequenced was PBMCs. The sequence came from a woman aged 18-29 years in good health and CMV-seronegative.

In DNA, the CDR3 is TGCGCCAGCAGCCAAGGGATACCGGGACAGATCTCTGGAAACACCATATATTTC. It codes for CASSQGIPGQISGNTIYF. This chain links TRBV4-1 with TRBJ1-3, with 7 bases matching TRBD1. CDR1 and CDR2 from the germline V gene are MGHRA and YSYEKL. The CDR3 has 18 residues.